This passage covers 19 T cell receptor beta chains from one sample sequenced in a study of blood T cell repertoires in COVID-19 (dated by TCRdb to about 2020). Libraries were prepared through the immunoSEQ multiplex PCR assay. TCRdb mirrors the immuneACCESS table, restricted to in-frame sequences. Some clones are absent from its copies; in checked studies, under half trace to an unresolved V gene, and the reason for the others is unknown. For this sample there are 65,000 to 75,000 clones; approximately 89% appear just once. The ten largest clonotypes hold roughly 5% of the sample. Sequenced material: peripheral blood. These receptors originate from a woman aged 50 to 65 with active COVID-19.

V and J are TRBV30 and TRBJ1-5; no firm D call. Per germline, CDR1 GTSNPN and CDR2 SVGIG (reference sequence). Trimming took 3 bases from V and 0 from J, leaving 12 bases between them. The CDR3 extends over 15 amino acids. CDR3 loop: CAWRPKSVSNQPQHF. CDR3 bases: TGTGCCTGGAGACCTAAATCCGTTAGCAATCAGCCCCAGCATTTT. Full variable domain (remainder filled in from reference TRBV30 and TRBJ1-5): SQTIHQWPATLVQPVGSPLSLECTVEGTSNPNLYWYRQAAGRGLQLLFYSVGIGQISSEVPQNLSASRPQDRQFILSSKKLLLSDSGFYLCAWRPKSVSNQPQHFGDGTRLSIL.

This chain connects TRBV7-6 to TRBJ2-5, with TRBD2 identical over 12 bases. Germline V gene sequence: CDR1 SGHVS, CDR2 FNYEAQ. Trimming cost V 5 bases and J 2 bases; bases outside gene matches: 9. The CDR3 sequence is 17 residues long. CDR3 loop: CASSAGGTSGLQETQYF. The DNA for the CDR3 is TGTGCCAGCAGCGCGGGAGGGACTAGCGGGCTTCAAGAGACCCAGTACTTC.

The rearrangement uses TRBV2 and TRBJ2-7; 8 bases fit TRBD1. Trimming took 7 bases from V and 2 from J; bases not matched to a gene: 4. This CDR3 comprises 13 residues. In germline, CDR1 is SNHLY, CDR2 FYNNEI. CDR3 sequence: CASNGQGPYEQYF. For the CDR3, the DNA is TGTGCCAGCAATGGACAGGGTCCCTACGAGCAGTACTTC.

The chain couples TRBV28 to TRBJ1-4; the match to TRBD1 covers 8 bases. Unmatched junction bases numbered 7, after V lost 5 bases and J lost 8 bases. The CDR3 is 14 amino acids. Germline values: CDR1 MDHEN, CDR2 SYDVKM. CDR3 region: CASSPRTGLEKLFF. The CDR3, as DNA: TGTGCCAGCAGTCCGCGGACAGGGTTGGAAAAACTGTTTTTT.

The genes are TRBV9 and TRBJ2-2; 8 bases agree with TRBD2. The length of the CDR3 is 15 residues. Germline V gene data show CDR1 as SGDLS and CDR2 as YYNGEE. J gave up 6 bases and V 8 bases, and 12 bases lay outside the gene matches. The CDR3 is CASRRGGRPPGELFF. As DNA, the CDR3 is TGTGCCAGTCGACGGGGGGGGCGGCCCCCCGGGGAGCTGTTTTTT.

The chain carries TRBV1 and TRBJ2-5; TRBD1, the D gene given by the table, was not confirmed from the DNA. TRBV1 is a listed pseudogene. The CDR3 sequence is 14 residues long. The chain's CDR3 is CTSSQVPSGETQYF. As DNA, the CDR3 is TGCACCAGCAGCCAAGTACCTTCAGGAGAGACCCAGTACTTC.

The chain combines TRBV5-4 with TRBJ2-1; 9 bases align to TRBD2. The V gene end was trimmed by 0 bases and the J gene end by 6 bases; junction bases not matched to a gene: 4. Germline V gene sequence: CDR1 SGHNT, CDR2 YYREEE (reference sequence). The CDR3 runs to 15 residues. The CDR3 DNA is TGTGCCAGCAGCTTGGGTCTAGCGGGGCCCAATGAGCAGTTCTTC. Amino acids: CASSLGLAGPNEQFF. Together with reference TRBV5-4 and TRBJ2-1, the CDR3 gives the full variable domain: ETGVTQSPTHLIKTRGQQVTLRCSSQSGHNTVSWYQQALGQGPQFIFQYYREEENGRGNFPPRFSGLQFPNYSSELNVNALELDDSALYLCASSLGLAGPNEQFFGPGTRLTVL.

The chain employs TRBV2 and TRBJ2-7, with 8 positions matching TRBD1. J gave up 2 bases and V 5 bases, and 5 bases lay outside the gene matches. The length of the CDR3 is 14 residues. The germline V gene encodes CDR1 SNHLY and CDR2 FYNNEI. The CDR3 region is CASSRDRSTYEQYF. CDR3 nucleotide sequence: TGTGCCAGCAGTCGGGACAGGAGCACCTACGAGCAGTACTTC.

The V gene is TRBV12-3 or TRBV12-4, the J gene TRBJ1-2, with D perhaps matching TRBD1 (5 bases). The CDR3 runs 13 residues. Trimming stripped 5 bases from V and 4 bases from J, with 11 bases between. The CDR3 loop is CASSVGLSYGYTF. Here the CDR3 DNA reads TGTGCCAGCAGTGTGGGACTGTCCTATGGCTACACCTTC.

The CDR3 DNA reads as TGTGCCAGCAGTTCCCTTAACAGGGACCACTATGGCTACACCTTC. It specifies CASSSLNRDHYGYTF. The chain recombines TRBV6-5 with TRBJ1-2, with D maybe TRBD1 (6 bases). V lost 4 bases, J lost 3 bases, and 15 bases lay in between. CDR1 is MNHEY and CDR2 is SVGAGI in the germline V gene. The CDR3 is made up of 15 amino acids.

The V and J genes are TRBV27 and TRBJ2-7; D is perhaps TRBD2 (5 bases). This CDR3 spans 18 amino acids. Trimming removed 3 bases from V and 2 bases from J, with 23 bases in between. In germline, CDR1 is MNHEY, CDR2 SMNVEV (reference sequence). CDR3 DNA sequence: TGTGCCAGCAGTTTCGCCGGGGTGAGTGGGTTTGGGACCTACGAGCAGTACTTC. It specifies CASSFAGVSGFGTYEQYF.

V usage is TRBV5-1 and J usage is TRBJ1-1; 8 positions agree with TRBD1. Looked up from germline, CDR1 is SGHRS and CDR2 is YFSETQ. V lost 0 bases to trimming and J lost 3 bases; unmatched junction nucleotides: 4. This CDR3 has 15 residues. The CDR3 bases are TGCGCCAGCAGCTTGGGGGGACAGGTATACACTGAAGCTTTCTTT. Translating gives CASSLGGQVYTEAFF.

This rearrangement joins TRBV19 to TRBJ1-2; the D gene is possibly TRBD1 (5 bases). The CDR3 length is 13 residues. Germline V gene sequence: CDR1 LNHDA, CDR2 SQIVND (reference sequence). Trimming left V 3 bases short and J 3 bases short, with 8 bases between. CDR3 sequence: CASSMGRDYGYTF. CDR3 bases: TGTGCCAGTAGTATGGGCAGGGACTATGGCTACACCTTC.

This chain connects TRBV5-1 to TRBJ2-7, with 7 bases that match TRBD2. Per germline, CDR1 SGHRS and CDR2 YFSETQ. V trimming: 5 bases; J trimming: 0 bases; junction bases outside the gene matches: 5. The CDR3 covers 14 residues. The CDR3 loop is CASSRREASYEQYF. The DNA for the CDR3 is TGCGCCAGCAGTCGACGGGAGGCCTCCTACGAGCAGTACTTC. Variable domain in full (rest from reference TRBV5-1 and TRBJ2-7): KAGVTQTPRYLIKTRGQQVTLSCSPISGHRSVSWYQQTPGQGLQFLFEYFSETQRNKGNFPGRFSGRQFSNSRSEMNVSTLELGDSALYLCASSRREASYEQYFGPGTRLTVT.

This chain links TRBV5-6 with TRBJ2-1, with D perhaps matching TRBD1 (5 bases). CDR1 and CDR2 (germline): SGHDT, YYEEEE. Trimming stripped 5 bases from V and 3 bases from J, with 18 bases between. CDR3 size: 16 residues. In DNA, the CDR3 is TGTGCCAGCAGGCGGATCAGGGAAACTTACTACAATGAGCAGTTCTTC. As protein: CASRRIRETYYNEQFF.

V is TRBV27 and J is TRBJ2-1; D is uncertain. Germline V gene data show CDR1 as MNHEY and CDR2 as SMNVEV (reference sequence). The CDR3 runs 15 residues. V was clipped by 5 bases and J by 5 bases, with 16 bases between them. The CDR3 bases are TGTGCCAGCAGTCTCTATCCCACCGAGAACAATGAGCAGTTCTTC. Translation gives CASSLYPTENNEQFF.

The CDR3 coding sequence is TGTGCCAGCAGCCAGGGGACAGGGGGGATACACACTGAAGCTTTCTTT. Protein: CASSQGTGGIHTEAFF. The chain joins TRBV3-1 (or the pseudogene TRBV3-2) to TRBJ1-1; 11 bases line up with TRBD1. Germline assignment: CDR1 LGHDT and CDR2 YNNKEL (reference sequence). This CDR3 region has 16 residues. Losses at the gene ends were 3 bases for V and 3 bases for J; bases not matched to a gene: 6.

This chain connects TRBV3-1 (or the pseudogene TRBV3-2) to TRBJ2-3, with 7 bases fitting TRBD2. J was trimmed by 0 bases and V by 0 bases; bases with no gene match: 6. Germline CDR1 LGHDT, CDR2 YNNKEL (reference sequence). The CDR3 length is 17 residues. The CDR3 is CASSQDLLAASTDTQYF. CDR3 sequence (DNA): TGTGCCAGCAGCCAAGATCTTCTAGCGGCTAGCACAGATACGCAGTATTTT.

This clone is a singleton in its sample. The chain employs TRBV7-2 and TRBJ2-1, with 8 bases identical to TRBD2. The CDR3 totals 17 residues. Germline-derived CDR1 and CDR2 are SGHTA and FQGNSA. With V trimmed by 0 bases and J by 6 bases, 10 bases remained unmatched. Here the CDR3 DNA reads TGTGCCAGCAGCTTAGCGCTGTCAGCGGGAGTTTTCAATGAGCAGTTCTTC. It translates to CASSLALSAGVFNEQFF.